Listed here are 26 T cell receptor beta chains from one sample, sequenced in a study of T-cell reconstitution after alpha-beta-depleted transplantation in children. Preparing the TCRbeta library involved the use of unique molecular identifiers. MiXCR was run by TCRdb on the PCR reads, yielding one entry per CDR3 protein. The sample lists 500,000 to 600,000 distinct CDR3 sequences; around a third were seen once. The sample was PBMCs from the stem cell graft donor, taken from the stem cell graft. These receptors were collected from a human donor who donated a stem cell graft to a child with aplastic anemia.

V is TRBV19 and J is TRBJ2-1; TRBD2 agrees at 9 bases. Looked up from germline, CDR1 is LNHDA and CDR2 is SQIVND (reference sequence). V shed 9 bases, J shed 7 bases, and the junction held 13 bases outside the gene matches. This CDR3 is built from 15 residues. CDR3 amino acids: CASHPGAGGLNEQFF. CDR3 nucleotides: TGTGCCAGCCACCCGGGAGCGGGAGGTCTGAATGAGCAGTTCTTC.

The chain employs TRBV6-1 and TRBJ2-1; 13 nucleotides match TRBD2. CDR1 MNHNS and CDR2 SASEGT come from the germline V gene. Trimming cost V 4 bases and J 5 bases; bases outside gene matches: 14. This CDR3 contains 19 residues. CDR3 DNA sequence: TGTGCCAGCAGTGCCCTACTAGCGGGAGGGCCCTTATCCCACAATGAGCAGTTCTTC. Encoded protein: CASSALLAGGPLSHNEQFF.

There are a few counts of this clonotype. The chain recombines TRBV27 with TRBJ1-1; D unresolved. The CDR3 length is 12 residues. Germline values: CDR1 MNHEY, CDR2 SMNVEV (reference sequence). Trimming took off 3 bases at V and 4 bases at J, with 6 bases between the two ends. The CDR3 coding sequence is TGTGCCAGCAGTTTCGTGGGCACTGAAGCTTTCTTT. Its protein is CASSFVGTEAFF.

The rearrangement links TRBV25-1 to TRBJ2-5; D may be TRBD1 (6 bases). The CDR3 is made up of 15 amino acids. Germline loops: CDR1 MGHDK, CDR2 SYGVNS. The germline V and J ends were trimmed by 5 bases and 2 bases, with 15 bases remaining between them. CDR3: CASSQERGKQETQYF. CDR3 nucleotide sequence: TGTGCCAGCAGTCAAGAAAGGGGGAAGCAAGAGACCCAGTACTTC.

The CDR3 loop is CASSLRQGISGNTIYF. CDR3 nucleotide sequence: TGTGCCAGCAGCCTCCGACAGGGAATCTCTGGAAACACCATATATTTT. The chain employs TRBV28 and TRBJ1-3, with 7 bases lining up with TRBD1. V shed 6 bases and J 0 bases; nucleotides not matched to a gene: 8. Germline CDR1 reads MDHEN; CDR2 reads SYDVKM. The CDR3 contains 16 residues.

The chain carries TRBV2 and TRBJ1-5, with no clear D. Germline V gene sequence: CDR1 SNHLY, CDR2 FYNNEI. The V end was cut by 4 bases, the J end by 3 bases, with 7 bases between. The CDR3 runs 13 residues. DNA for the CDR3: TGTGCCAGCAGTGGGCAGACCAATCAGCCCCAGCATTTT. Its protein is CASSGQTNQPQHF.

This clonotype occurred a few times. This chain connects TRBV6-2 or TRBV6-3 to TRBJ2-7; TRBD1 matches 7 bases. This CDR3 region has 13 residues. V shed 4 bases, J shed 7 bases, and the junction held 7 bases outside the gene matches. Germline V gene data show CDR1 as MNHEY and CDR2 as SVGEGT. The chain's CDR3 is CASSSTGVPEQYV. In nucleotides, the CDR3 is TGTGCCAGCAGTTCCACAGGGGTCCCAGAGCAGTACGTC.

The chain recombines TRBV30 with TRBJ2-5; 12 nucleotides match TRBD2. The V gene's germline CDR1 is GTSNPN and CDR2 SVGIG (reference sequence). The CDR3 spans 14 residues. V shed 5 bases, J shed 5 bases, and the junction held 6 bases outside the gene matches. CDR3: CAWGGLAGSETQYF. The CDR3 DNA follows: TGTGCCTGGGGCGGACTAGCGGGATCGGAGACCCAGTACTTC.

The V call is TRBV20-1, the J call TRBJ2-7, with a possible D match to TRBD2 (5 bases). From germline, CDR1 is DFQATT and CDR2 SNEGSKA (reference sequence). The V and J ends lost 0 bases and 0 bases respectively, with 9 bases between them. The CDR3 contains 14 residues. Here the CDR3 DNA reads TGCAGTGCTAGAGATCCCCGGGGCTCCTACGAGCAGTACGTC. Amino acids: CSARDPRGSYEQYV.

This chain links TRBV6-1 with TRBJ2-1; 11 bases agree with TRBD2. In germline, CDR1 is MNHNS, CDR2 SASEGT. This CDR3 comprises 16 residues. The trim removed 3 bases at V and 7 bases at J, leaving 8 bases unmatched. DNA for the CDR3: TGTGCCAGCAGTGAGTCACTAGCGGGAGCAGGTAATGAGCAGTTCTTC. Amino acids: CASSESLAGAGNEQFF.

This clonotype turned up a few times. The V call is TRBV7-2, the J call TRBJ2-2; D uncertain. This CDR3 has 14 amino acids. Trimming stripped 5 bases from V and 4 bases from J, with 11 bases between. The germline V gene has CDR1 SGHTA and CDR2 FQGNSA. DNA of the CDR3: TGTGCCAGCAGCCCCCGACACGTCACCGGGGAGCTGTTTTTT. It encodes CASSPRHVTGELFF.

This chain joins TRBV5-1 and TRBJ2-3, with unresolved D. Germline assignment: CDR1 SGHRS and CDR2 YFSETQ. V shed 4 bases and J shed 8 bases, with 23 bases lying between them. The CDR3 extends over 16 amino acids. CDR3 protein: CASSNTQLKPLATQYF. CDR3 DNA: TGCGCCAGCAGCAACACCCAGCTGAAACCATTGGCTACGCAGTATTTT.

The chain's CDR3 is CASSLAPGGGTEAFF. The CDR3 DNA follows: TGTGCCAGCAGCTTAGCGCCAGGGGGAGGCACTGAAGCTTTCTTT. The V gene is TRBV7-9, the J gene TRBJ1-1; 7 bases align to TRBD1. CDR1 and CDR2 from the germline V gene are SEHNR and FQNEAQ (reference sequence). Losses at the gene ends were 0 bases for V and 4 bases for J; bases not matched to a gene: 5. This CDR3 region has 15 residues. Variable domain in full (rest from reference TRBV7-9 and TRBJ1-1): DTGVSQNPRHKITKRGQNVTFRCDPISEHNRLYWYRQTLGQGPEFLTYFQNEAQLEKSRLLSDRFSAERPKGSFSTLEIQRTEQGDSAMYLCASSLAPGGGTEAFFGQGTRLTVV.

This chain joins TRBV21-1 and TRBJ1-1. TRBV21-1 is a recognized pseudogene. This CDR3 contains 13 residues. The CDR3 DNA reads TGTGCCAGCAATGCCGGGGGGGGCACTGAAGCTTTCTTT. This encodes CASNAGGGTEAFF.

This clonotype was counted between two and nine times. The chain joins TRBV11-3 to TRBJ1-1; D perhaps matches TRBD1 (6 bases). Trimming shortened V by 2 bases and J by 1 base, and 8 bases separated the two germline ends. Germline V gene sequence: CDR1 SGHNT, CDR2 YENEEA. This CDR3 has 14 residues. CDR3 DNA sequence: TGTGCCAGCAGCTTAAAGGGACAGAACACTGAAGCTTTCTTT. Protein: CASSLKGQNTEAFF.

Only a few counts were recorded for this clonotype. The gene calls are TRBV20-1 and TRBJ1-1; 7 nucleotides line up with TRBD1. V lost 6 bases to trimming and J lost 7 bases; unmatched junction nucleotides: 11. Germline-derived CDR1 and CDR2 are DFQATT and SNEGSKA (reference sequence). The CDR3 is made up of 13 amino acids. The CDR3 is CSAKGGVKGEAFF. CDR3 nucleotide sequence: TGCAGTGCCAAAGGGGGCGTAAAGGGTGAAGCTTTCTTT.

This clonotype was seen a few times. V and J are TRBV20-1 and TRBJ2-5, with 9 positions matching TRBD2. Germline CDR1 and CDR2: DFQATT and SNEGSKA (reference sequence). The CDR3 spans 12 residues. Trimming removed 5 bases from V and 5 bases from J; junction bases left unmatched: 3. This chain's CDR3 is CSAPSGRETQYF. The CDR3 DNA reads as TGCAGTGCTCCCAGCGGGAGGGAGACCCAGTACTTC.

This sequence joins TRBV24-1 and TRBJ1-1; 10 bases align to TRBD1. The length of the CDR3 is 13 residues. Per germline, CDR1 KGHDR and CDR2 SFDVKD. Losses at the gene ends were 4 bases for V and 11 bases for J; bases not matched to a gene: 6. CDR3 coding DNA: TGTGCCACCAGTGAGGGACAGGGACAGGGGGCTTTCTTT. Its protein product is CATSEGQGQGAFF.

This clonotype has only a few counts. The rearrangement uses TRBV29-1 and TRBJ2-5, with 7 bases lining up with TRBD1. Germline lookup yields CDR1 SQVTM and CDR2 ANQGSEA. The trim removed 3 bases at V and 5 bases at J, leaving 6 bases unmatched. This CDR3 has 13 amino acids. DNA of the CDR3: TGCAGCGTTGACCGTAGGGGGCAGGAGACCCAGTACTTC. Its protein product is CSVDRRGQETQYF.

This clonotype was detected only a few times. The CDR3 is CASSLGTSKDTQYF. DNA of the CDR3: TGCGCCAGCAGCTTGGGGACTAGTAAGGATACGCAGTATTTT. This chain uses TRBV5-1 with TRBJ2-3, with 7 bases lining up with TRBD2. The CDR3 loop spans 14 amino acids. V shed 0 bases and J 6 bases; nucleotides not matched to a gene: 4. Germline CDR1 and CDR2: SGHRS and YFSETQ.

The table lists this clonotype with a few counts. The chain recombines TRBV4-3 with TRBJ2-5; a possible D gene is TRBD2 (5 bases). CDR1 is LGHNA, CDR2 YSLEER, per germline. V shed 0 bases and J shed 0 bases, with 17 bases lying between them. The length of the CDR3 is 18 residues. The CDR3 DNA is TGCGCCAGCAGCCAAGATACGGCAGGAGGCCCCCACCAAGAGACCCAGTACTTC. This gives the protein CASSQDTAGGPHQETQYF.

This clonotype was found a few times. This CDR3 reads CASTEAATNEKLFF. DNA for the CDR3: TGTGCCAGCACGGAGGCGGCAACTAATGAAAAACTGTTTTTT. This chain uses TRBV6-1 with TRBJ1-4, with no clear D. The ends were cut back, 7 bases at V and 0 bases at J, with 9 bases in the middle. The CDR3 covers 14 residues. Germline CDR1 MNHNS, CDR2 SASEGT.

This clonotype was found a few times. The J gene is TRBJ2-1, the V gene TRBV29-1, with TRBD2 matching over 13 bases. Germline V gene data show CDR1 as SQVTM and CDR2 as ANQGSEA. The trim removed 7 bases at V and 5 bases at J, leaving 8 bases unmatched. The CDR3 runs to 15 residues. The DNA for the CDR3 is TGCAGCGCACCGGGACTAGCGGGACGGGACAATGAGCAGTTCTTC. It codes for CSAPGLAGRDNEQFF.

The chain carries TRBV7-6 and TRBJ2-1; 8 nucleotides agree with TRBD2. V was pared by 7 bases and J by 3 bases, with 5 bases of the junction left unmatched. Germline values: CDR1 SGHVS, CDR2 FNYEAQ. The CDR3 runs to 14 residues. The CDR3 is CASTLAGNYNEQFF. In DNA form, the CDR3 reads TGTGCCAGCACCCTAGCGGGTAACTACAATGAGCAGTTCTTC.

The sample holds a few counts of this clonotype. The rearrangement joins TRBV28 to TRBJ1-2; TRBD1 is a possible D gene (5 bases). This CDR3 spans 14 amino acids. With 7 bases removed from V and 4 bases from J, the gap between germline ends came to 16 bases. Germline values: CDR1 MDHEN, CDR2 SYDVKM. The CDR3 DNA reads as TGTGCCAGCACCCCGGTTGACAGTTCCTATGGCTACACCTTC. Translating it yields CASTPVDSSYGYTF.

The chain recombines TRBV19 with TRBJ2-5, with a tentative D call TRBD2 (5 bases). CDR1 LNHDA and CDR2 SQIVND come from the germline V gene (reference sequence). Trimming shortened V by 6 bases and J by 5 bases, and 16 bases separated the two germline ends. The CDR3 contains 14 residues. The DNA for the CDR3 is TGTGCCAGTAGATGGGCCCACCGAGGGGAGACCCAGTACTTC. Translated, it gives CASRWAHRGETQYF. The whole variable domain, filled in from reference TRBV19 and TRBJ2-5, reads DGGITQSPKYLFRKEGQNVTLSCEQNLNHDAMYWYRQDPGQGLRLIYYSQIVNDFQKGDIAEGYSVSREKKESFPLTVTSAQKNPTAFYLCASRWAHRGETQYFGPGTRLLVL.